This entry lists 16 T cell receptor beta chains sequenced from one sample in a study of blood T cell repertoires in COVID-19. The data were produced by immunoSEQ multiplex PCR, yet TCRdb's version contains in-frame clones alone and is incomplete. The repertoire holds over 450,000 clones, with 85% to 90% as singletons. The sample comprised peripheral blood. All receptors come from a woman aged 45 to 65 with COVID-19, enrolled during active disease.

V usage is TRBV13 and J usage is TRBJ2-5; TRBD2 agrees at 14 bases. This CDR3 has 15 amino acids. Per germline, CDR1 PRHDT and CDR2 FYEKMQ (reference sequence). V dropped 6 bases and J dropped 7; count of bases not matched to a gene: 7. The CDR3 is CASRRLAGGFWTQYF. The DNA of the CDR3 is TGTGCCAGCAGACGACTAGCGGGGGGGTTTTGGACCCAGTACTTC.

The rearrangement links TRBV19 to TRBJ2-7; possibly TRBD2 for D (6 bases). Trimming took 3 bases from V and 3 from J, leaving 12 bases between them. This CDR3 is built from 14 residues. Germline-derived CDR1 and CDR2 are LNHDA and SQIVND (reference sequence). The CDR3 loop reads CASSMREENYEQYF. For the CDR3, the DNA is TGTGCCAGTAGTATGAGGGAGGAGAACTACGAGCAGTACTTC.

The J gene is TRBJ1-2, the V gene TRBV12-3 or TRBV12-4; 8 bases are a match to TRBD1. The CDR3 length is 13 residues. V gave up 6 bases and J gave up 6 bases; unmatched junction bases: 6. The CDR3 protein is CASRETGVNGYTF. In DNA form, the CDR3 reads TGTGCCAGCAGGGAGACAGGGGTGAATGGCTACACCTTC.

V is TRBV5-5 and J is TRBJ1-4; no clear D. The germline V and J ends were trimmed by 4 bases and 8 bases, with 9 bases remaining between them. CDR1 and CDR2 (germline): SGHKS, YYEKEE (reference sequence). This CDR3 spans 12 amino acids. The CDR3 nucleotides read TGTGCCAGCAGCCTGCCAGAAGAAAAACTGTTTTTT. Residues: CASSLPEEKLFF. The complete variable domain, with remaining parts taken from reference TRBV5-5 and TRBJ1-4, reads DAGVTQSPTHLIKTRGQQVTLRCSPISGHKSVSWYQQVLGQGPQFIFQYYEKEERGRGNFPDRFSARQFPNYSSELNVNALLLGDSALYLCASSLPEEKLFFGSGTQLSVL.

This chain connects TRBV29-1 to TRBJ1-2, with 7 nucleotides matching TRBD1. Germline values: CDR1 SQVTM, CDR2 ANQGSEA. Germline trimming cut 4 bases from V and 8 bases from J; bases unmatched to any gene: 7. This CDR3 contains 12 residues. CDR3 loop: CSVGQGLDGYTF. The DNA for the CDR3 is TGCAGCGTTGGACAGGGCTTGGACGGCTACACCTTC.

The rearrangement links TRBV14 to TRBJ1-1; the D gene is possibly TRBD1 (6 bases). With 1 base removed from V and 5 bases from J, the gap between germline ends came to 11 bases. Germline CDR1 reads SGHDN; CDR2 reads FVKESK. The CDR3 loop spans 14 amino acids. CDR3 coding DNA: TGTGCCAGCAGCCAAGGACAGGTAATAACTGAAGCTTTCTTT. Its translation: CASSQGQVITEAFF.

The rearrangement uses TRBV28 and TRBJ1-1; TRBD1 is a possible D gene (6 bases). The CDR3 is 17 amino acids. Germline V CDR1 and CDR2: MDHEN, SYDVKM. The V and J ends lost 6 bases and 4 bases respectively, with 24 bases between them. The CDR3 sequence is CASSRSGHRVGSTEAFF. CDR3 nucleotide sequence: TGTGCCAGCAGCCGATCTGGGCACAGGGTGGGTTCCACTGAAGCTTTCTTT.

This chain connects TRBV5-4 to TRBJ1-4; no clear D gene. The germline V gene has CDR1 SGHNT and CDR2 YYREEE (reference sequence). V lost 3 bases to trimming and J lost 0 bases, with 3 bases between them. The CDR3 is 13 amino acids. The CDR3, as DNA: TGTGCCAGCAGCTCTACAACTAATGAAAAACTGTTTTTT. It encodes CASSSTTNEKLFF.

The gene calls are TRBV19 and TRBJ1-1, with D maybe TRBD1 (5 bases). This CDR3 is built from 14 residues. Between the trimmed V and J ends, which lost 5 bases and 5 bases, there was a span of 15 bases. The germline V gene has CDR1 LNHDA and CDR2 SQIVND (reference sequence). CDR3 coding DNA: TGTGCCAGTAGTTTTCAGGGTAGCGGAACTGAAGCTTTCTTT. Translation gives CASSFQGSGTEAFF.

Only one count was recorded for this clone. The same CDR3 can be traced to other DNA sequences in this sample. The chain joins TRBV27 to TRBJ2-7; D gene uncertain. CDR3 length: 13 residues. Trimming stripped 0 bases from V and 3 bases from J, with 6 bases between. CDR1 and CDR2 from the germline V gene are MNHEY and SMNVEV (reference sequence). CDR3 in amino acids: CASSLSSGYEQYF. The CDR3 region has the DNA TGTGCCAGCAGTTTATCGTCGGGCTACGAGCAGTACTTC.

The genes are TRBV7-8 and TRBJ2-2; TRBD2 matches 10 bases. CDR3 length: 17 residues. J gave up 1 base and V 4 bases, and 6 bases lay outside the gene matches. Per the germline V gene, CDR1 is SGHVS and CDR2 is FQNEAQ. The CDR3 DNA is TGTGCCAGCAGCTGGAGCAGACTAGCGGGGAACACCGGGGAGCTGTTTTTT. Its protein product is CASSWSRLAGNTGELFF. The variable domain in full, with the rest retrieved from reference TRBV7-8 and TRBJ2-2, is GAGVSQSPRYKVAKRGQDVALRCDPISGHVSLFWYQQALGQGPEFLTYFQNEAQLDKSGLPSDRFFAERPEGSVSTLKIQRTQQEDSAVYLCASSWSRLAGNTGELFFGEGSRLTVL.

The chain joins TRBV30 to TRBJ1-3, with D tentatively TRBD1 (5 bases). CDR1 and CDR2 (germline): GTSNPN, SVGIG (reference sequence). The CDR3 sequence is 13 residues long. V was shortened by 4 bases and J by 2 bases, with 9 bases between the two germline ends. The CDR3 coding sequence is TGTGCCTGGAACGGACAAACTGGAAACACCATATATTTT. The encoded protein is CAWNGQTGNTIYF. Together with reference TRBV30 and TRBJ1-3, the CDR3 gives the full variable domain: SQTIHQWPATLVQPVGSPLSLECTVEGTSNPNLYWYRQAAGRGLQLLFYSVGIGQISSEVPQNLSASRPQDRQFILSSKKLLLSDSGFYLCAWNGQTGNTIYFGEGSWLTVV.

This clone was counted once. The chain's CDR3 is CASSLFSGQGETQYF. CDR3 bases: TGTGCCAGCAGTCTCTTCTCGGGACAGGGAGAGACCCAGTACTTC. This chain links TRBV7-3 with TRBJ2-5; 9 bases map to TRBD1. CDR3 length: 15 residues. The ends lost 6 bases at V and 4 bases at J; junction bases unmatched: 9. Germline V gene sequence: CDR1 SGHTA, CDR2 FQGTGA.

The V gene is TRBV10-2, the J gene TRBJ1-5; 11 nucleotides match TRBD1. The CDR3 is made up of 15 amino acids. V dropped 4 bases and J dropped 4; count of bases not matched to a gene: 3. CDR1 and CDR2 from the germline V gene are WSHSY and SAAADI. Here the CDR3 reads CASSGGTGGNQPQHF. Here the CDR3 DNA reads TGCGCCAGCAGTGGGGGGACAGGGGGGAATCAGCCCCAGCATTTT.

V and J are TRBV7-9 and TRBJ1-6; D is perhaps TRBD1 (5 bases). The germline gives CDR1 SEHNR, CDR2 FQNEAQ (reference sequence). The CDR3 extends over 13 amino acids. Trimming cost V 6 bases and J 10 bases, with 13 bases left between them. The CDR3 spells CASSSVDSSPLHF. CDR3 sequence (DNA): TGTGCCAGCAGTTCCGTAGACAGCTCACCCCTCCACTTT.

The V call is TRBV2, the J call TRBJ2-2; 10 positions match TRBD1. Unmatched junction bases numbered 18, after V lost 3 bases and J lost 2 bases. In germline, CDR1 is SNHLY, CDR2 FYNNEI. The length of the CDR3 is 21 residues. Here the CDR3 DNA reads TGTGCCAGCAGTGAGTCTAGGACAGGGGGGCCTTTCGTACTCAACACCGGGGAGCTGTTTTTT. Protein sequence: CASSESRTGGPFVLNTGELFF.